These T cell receptor beta chains were read from a single sample in a study. TCRdb redid the calling of the 5' RACE reads with MiXCR, one entry per CDR3 protein. The data hold 35,000 to 45,000 distinct CDR3 sequences, with around a fifth observed a single time. The sequencing sample was made of Tregs sorted from a lymph node. The receptors derive from a female donor with breast cancer. CDR3s include the opening cysteine and the closing phenylalanine or tryptophan. A D gene is named only where the DNA matches it firmly. Clone sizes are given selectively: once, few, many, or a class where the clone is expanded.

j_gene | abundance | d_gene | v_gene | CDR3aa | CDR3nt
TRBJ1-6 | few | NA | TRBV28 | CASSSLDILSSYNSPLHF | TGTGCCAGCAGTTCGCTAGACATATTGAGCTCCTATAATTCACCCCTCCACTTT
TRBJ1-5 | many | NA | TRBV12-3/TRBV12-4 | CASSFIGGSNQPQHF | TGTGCCAGCAGTTTTATAGGAGGTAGCAATCAGCCCCAGCATTTT
TRBJ2-7 | NA | NA | TRBV5-1 | CASSLNRPTSYEQYF | TGCGCCAGCAGCTTGAACAGACCCACCTCCTACGAGCAGTACTTC
TRBJ1-1 | many | NA | TRBV7-9 | CASSQHVLAFF | TGTGCCAGCAGCCAACATGTTCTCGCTTTCTTT
TRBJ2-7 | NA | TRBD2 | TRBV7-3 | CASSFSGRGGEQYF | TGTGCCAGCAGCTTTAGCGGGAGGGGAGGCGAGCAGTACTTC
TRBJ2-7 | NA | TRBD1 | TRBV4-1 | CASSLSTGANEQYF | TGCGCCAGCAGCTTATCTACAGGGGCCAACGAGCAGTACTTC
TRBJ1-3 | many | NA | TRBV7-9 | CASSGNTIYF | TGTGCCAGCTCTGGAAACACCATATATTTT
TRBJ1-2 | few | NA | TRBV28 | CASSLNYGYTF | TGTGCCAGCAGTTTAAACTATGGCTACACCTTC
TRBJ1-5 | once | NA | TRBV6-2/TRBV6-3 | CASSLAHPGSNQPQHF | TGTGCCAGCAGTTTGGCCCACCCTGGGAGCAATCAGCCCCAGCATTTT
TRBJ2-7 | NA | TRBD2 | TRBV4-2 | CASSQDMSGSYEQYF | TGTGCCAGCAGCCAAGATATGAGCGGGAGTTACGAGCAGTACTTC
TRBJ2-7 | few | NA | TRBV7-2 | CASSFGGVGTEQYF | TGTGCCAGCAGCTTCGGGGGAGTGGGGACGGAGCAGTACTTC